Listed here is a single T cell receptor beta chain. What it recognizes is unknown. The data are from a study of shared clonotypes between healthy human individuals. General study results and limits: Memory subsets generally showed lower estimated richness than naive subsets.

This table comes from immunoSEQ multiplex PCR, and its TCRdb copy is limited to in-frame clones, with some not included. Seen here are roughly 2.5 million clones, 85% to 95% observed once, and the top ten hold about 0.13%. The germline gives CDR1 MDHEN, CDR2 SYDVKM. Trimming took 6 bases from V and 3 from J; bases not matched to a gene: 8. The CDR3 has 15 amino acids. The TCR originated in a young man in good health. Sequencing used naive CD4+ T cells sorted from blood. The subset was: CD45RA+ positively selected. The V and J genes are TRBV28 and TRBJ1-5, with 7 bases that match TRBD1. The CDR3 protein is CASSRTGQFNQPQHF. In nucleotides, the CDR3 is TGTGCCAGCAGCCGAACGGGACAGTTCAATCAGCCCCAGCATTTT.